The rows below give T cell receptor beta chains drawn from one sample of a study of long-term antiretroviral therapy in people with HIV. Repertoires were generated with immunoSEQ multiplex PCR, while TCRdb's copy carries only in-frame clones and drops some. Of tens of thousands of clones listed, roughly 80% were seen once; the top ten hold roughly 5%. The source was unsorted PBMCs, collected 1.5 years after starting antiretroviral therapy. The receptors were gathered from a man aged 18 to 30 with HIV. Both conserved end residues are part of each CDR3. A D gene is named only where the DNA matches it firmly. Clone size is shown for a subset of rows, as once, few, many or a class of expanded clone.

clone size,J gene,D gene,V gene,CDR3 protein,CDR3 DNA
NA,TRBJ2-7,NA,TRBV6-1,CAVTRSSYEQYF,TGTGCCGTGACGCGTAGCTCCTACGAGCAGTACTTC
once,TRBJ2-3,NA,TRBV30,CAWEGDTQYF,TGTGCCTGGGAAGGAGATACGCAGTATTTT
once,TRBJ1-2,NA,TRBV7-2,CASSLTGPQGYTF,TGTGCCAGCAGCCTCACAGGGCCCCAGGGCTACACCTTC
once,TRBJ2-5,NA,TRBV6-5,CASSLGTWETQYF,TGTGCCAGCAGCCTAGGGACTTGGGAGACCCAGTACTTC
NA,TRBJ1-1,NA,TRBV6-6,CASSHGKQNEAFF,TGTGCCAGCAGTCACGGGAAGCAGAACGAAGCTTTCTTT
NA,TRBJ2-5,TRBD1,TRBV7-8,CASSLVTGEEETQYF,TGTGCCAGCAGCTTAGTGACAGGGGAGGAGGAGACCCAGTACTTC
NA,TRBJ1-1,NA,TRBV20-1,CSAPKWTEAFF,TGCAGTGCTCCTAAATGGACTGAAGCTTTCTTT
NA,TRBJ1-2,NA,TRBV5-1,CASSRDWGYGYTF,TGCGCCAGCAGCCGCGATTGGGGTTATGGCTACACCTTC
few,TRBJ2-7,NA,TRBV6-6,CASKGRDTLSYEQYF,TGTGCCAGCAAAGGCCGGGACACCTTATCCTACGAGCAGTACTTC
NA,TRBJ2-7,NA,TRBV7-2,CASSFPGAQQYF,TGTGCCAGCAGCTTCCCCGGGGCCCAGCAGTACTTC
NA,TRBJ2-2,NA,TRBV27,CASSPGLYGELFF,TGTGCCAGCAGCCCCGGACTCTACGGGGAGCTGTTTTTT
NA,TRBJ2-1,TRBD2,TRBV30,CAWKREGNEQFF,TGTGCCTGGAAGCGGGAAGGCAATGAGCAGTTCTTC
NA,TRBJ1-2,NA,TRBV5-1,CASSLAGFDYGYTF,TGCGCCAGCAGCTTGGCGGGTTTTGACTATGGCTACACCTTC
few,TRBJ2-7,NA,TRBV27,CASSLTGNYEQYF,TGTGCCAGCAGTTTAACAGGCAACTACGAGCAGTACTTC
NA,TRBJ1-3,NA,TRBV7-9,CASSFTGTSGNTIYF,TGTGCCAGCAGCTTTACAGGGACCTCTGGAAACACCATATATTTT
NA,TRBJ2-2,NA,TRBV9,CASQGPANTGELFF,TGTGCCAGCCAGGGTCCCGCGAACACCGGGGAGCTGTTTTTT
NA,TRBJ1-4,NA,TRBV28,CASSSSQGATNEKLFF,TGTGCCAGCAGTTCCTCTCAGGGTGCAACTAATGAAAAACTGTTTTTT
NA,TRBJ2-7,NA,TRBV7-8,CASSLRSGFQISEQYF,TGTGCCAGCAGCTTACGATCAGGGTTCCAGATAAGCGAGCAGTACTTC
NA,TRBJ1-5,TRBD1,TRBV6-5,CASRPTTGGNQPQHF,TGTGCCAGCAGGCCGACGACAGGGGGCAATCAGCCCCAGCATTTT
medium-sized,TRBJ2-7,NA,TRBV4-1,CASSPWPAGSYEQYF,TGCGCCAGCAGCCCGTGGCCCGCTGGTTCCTACGAGCAGTACTTC
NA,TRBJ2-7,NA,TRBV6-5,CATRDSLGYEQYF,TGTGCCACCAGGGACTCCCTGGGGTACGAGCAGTACTTC
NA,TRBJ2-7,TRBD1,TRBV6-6,CASRDRGGGEQYF,TGTGCCAGCAGGGACAGGGGTGGGGGCGAGCAGTACTTC
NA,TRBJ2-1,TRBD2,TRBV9,CASSSRGGSSRNEQFF,TGTGCCAGCAGCTCCCGTGGCGGGAGTTCCAGGAATGAGCAGTTCTTC
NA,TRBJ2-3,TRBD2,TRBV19,CASSSSTSGRSTDTQYF,TGTGCCAGTAGTTCATCGACTAGCGGGAGAAGCACAGATACGCAGTATTTT
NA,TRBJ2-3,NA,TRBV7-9,CASREAGSGDTQYF,TGTGCCAGCAGGGAGGCGGGGTCGGGGGATACGCAGTATTTT
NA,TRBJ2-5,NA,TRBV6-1,CASSGGRLGTQYF,TGTGCCAGCAGTGGAGGCAGGTTGGGGACCCAGTACTTC
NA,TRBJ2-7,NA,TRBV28,CASRNPGRQAYEQYF,TGTGCCAGCAGAAATCCGGGACGCCAGGCCTACGAGCAGTACTTC
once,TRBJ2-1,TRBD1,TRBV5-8,CASSHSRDRGFF,TGTGCCAGCAGCCATTCTCGGGACAGGGGGTTCTTC
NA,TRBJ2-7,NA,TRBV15,CATSRDTGIQYF,TGTGCCACCAGCAGAGATACCGGGATACAGTACTTC
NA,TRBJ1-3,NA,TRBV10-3,CAISGGLGNTIYF,TGTGCCATCAGTGGGGGGCTAGGAAACACCATATATTTT
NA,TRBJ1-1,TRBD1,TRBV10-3,CASSRDRAEAFF,TGTGCCAGCAGCCGGGACAGAGCTGAAGCTTTCTTT
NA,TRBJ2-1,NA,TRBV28,CASSLTYNEQFF,TGTGCCAGCAGTTTGACCTACAATGAGCAGTTCTTC